The 15 T cell receptor beta chains given below trace back to one sample, sequenced in a study of blood T cell repertoires in COVID-19. This table comes from immunoSEQ multiplex PCR, and its TCRdb copy is limited to in-frame clones, with some not included. This table has some 120,000 clones, about 86% appearing once. The sample consisted of peripheral blood. The receptors stem from a man at least 80 years old with active or convalescent COVID-19.

J is TRBJ2-7 and V is TRBV5-1; D unclear. Trimming cost V 0 bases and J 3 bases, with 7 bases left between them. Germline CDR1 reads SGHRS; CDR2 reads YFSETQ. The CDR3 spans 13 residues. DNA of the CDR3: TGCGCCAGCAGCTTGGTGGTAGACTACGAGCAGTACTTC. Translation: CASSLVVDYEQYF.

This chain links TRBV19 with TRBJ2-4; 10 positions match TRBD1. The trim removed 2 bases at V and 6 bases at J, leaving 7 bases unmatched. The CDR3 length is 16 residues. The germline V gene encodes CDR1 LNHDA and CDR2 SQIVND (reference sequence). Written as DNA, the CDR3 is TGTGCCAGTAGTATACCCGGGACAGGGGTAGCAAACATTCAGTACTTC. Protein sequence: CASSIPGTGVANIQYF.

The gene calls are TRBV5-1 and TRBJ2-1; the match to TRBD1 covers 10 bases. The ends lost 7 bases at V and 11 bases at J; junction bases unmatched: 9. CDR3 size: 13 residues. Germline-derived CDR1 and CDR2 are SGHRS and YFSETQ. The CDR3 reads CASAPGTGEQQFF. Here the CDR3 DNA reads TGCGCCAGCGCCCCCGGGACAGGGGAACAGCAGTTCTTC.

V and J are TRBV5-1 and TRBJ1-6; 8 positions agree with TRBD1. The trim removed 1 base at V and 0 bases at J, leaving 12 bases unmatched. This CDR3 is built from 20 residues. Germline assignment: CDR1 SGHRS and CDR2 YFSETQ. In DNA, the CDR3 is TGCGCCAGCAGCTTGACTTATGGGACAGGCCGCAGCTCCTATAATTCACCCCTCCACTTT. This encodes CASSLTYGTGRSSYNSPLHF.

This clone was recorded only once. V is TRBV7-9 and J is TRBJ2-7; TRBD1 matches at 11 bases. Germline V CDR1 and CDR2: SEHNR, FQNEAQ (reference sequence). The CDR3 loop spans 14 amino acids. Germline trimming cut 2 bases from V and 7 bases from J; bases unmatched to any gene: 4. Here the CDR3 DNA reads TGTGCCAGCAGCTTACGAGGGACAGGGGGGGAGCAGTACTTC. Translated, it gives CASSLRGTGGEQYF.

This chain connects TRBV7-2 to TRBJ2-5; 15 bases agree with TRBD2. The CDR3 totals 16 residues. Germline-derived CDR1 and CDR2 are SGHTA and FQGNSA. The V gene end was trimmed by 5 bases and the J gene end by 1 base; junction bases not matched to a gene: 2. The CDR3 protein is CASSTGLAGGQETQYF. CDR3 coding DNA: TGTGCCAGCAGCACGGGACTAGCGGGGGGCCAAGAGACCCAGTACTTC.

V usage is TRBV18 and J usage is TRBJ1-5; D possibly corresponds to TRBD1 (6 bases). The V end lost 3 bases, the J end lost 2 bases, and 8 bases lay between the germline ends. This CDR3 comprises 14 residues. Germline V gene data show CDR1 as KGHSH and CDR2 as LQKENI. The CDR3 loop reads CASSPGAGNQPQHF. The DNA of the CDR3 is TGTGCCAGCTCACCGGGGGCGGGCAATCAGCCCCAGCATTTT.

A word on this clone: Other DNA variants within this sample encode the same CDR3. The chain combines TRBV7-3 with TRBJ1-1; TRBD1 matches at 9 bases. In germline, CDR1 is SGHTA, CDR2 FQGTGA. CDR3 length equals 14 residues. V was clipped by 6 bases and J by 2 bases; unmatched bases: 4. In DNA, the CDR3 is TGTGCCAGCAGTTCACAGGGGGCAAACACTGAAGCTTTCTTT. Amino acid sequence: CASSSQGANTEAFF.

This clone was seen once. The genes are TRBV14 and TRBJ2-2; D is possibly TRBD2 (6 bases). The CDR3 extends over 13 amino acids. Germline V gene data show CDR1 as SGHDN and CDR2 as FVKESK. V was clipped by 4 bases and J by 7 bases, with 10 bases between them. CDR3 sequence: CASSPPGVGELFF. The CDR3, as DNA: TGTGCCAGCAGCCCACCGGGGGTCGGGGAGCTGTTTTTT. Complete variable domain (other parts from reference TRBV14 and TRBJ2-2): EAGVTQFPSHSVIEKGQTVTLRCDPISGHDNLYWYRRVMGKEIKFLLHFVKESKQDESGMPNNRFLAERTGGTYSTLKVQPAELEDSGVYFCASSPPGVGELFFGEGSRLTVL.

J is TRBJ1-1 and V is TRBV4-3; perhaps TRBD1 as D (6 bases). Trimming pared 2 bases from V and 9 bases from J, leaving 16 bases between. CDR3 size: 14 residues. The germline CDR1 and CDR2 sequences are LGHNA and YSLEER. This CDR3 is CASSQKGFGGKAFF. The CDR3, as DNA: TGCGCCAGCAGCCAAAAGGGTTTTGGGGGCAAAGCTTTCTTT.

This clone was counted only a few times. The chain combines TRBV3-1 (or the pseudogene TRBV3-2) with TRBJ1-4; D is perhaps TRBD1 (5 bases). Germline-derived CDR1 and CDR2 are LGHDT and YNNKEL (reference sequence). Trimming pared 0 bases from V and 5 bases from J, leaving 10 bases between. The CDR3 spans 15 residues. CDR3 protein: CASSQDRQGNEKLFF. The CDR3 coding sequence is TGTGCCAGCAGCCAAGATAGGCAGGGAAATGAAAAACTGTTTTTT.

This clone has a single count. The chain has TRBV18 and TRBJ2-7; D is ambiguous. Germline assignment: CDR1 KGHSH and CDR2 LQKENI. V dropped 3 bases and J dropped 2 bases, with 8 bases sitting between them. The length of the CDR3 is 13 residues. This CDR3 is CASSPRFPYEQYF. The CDR3 nucleotides are TGTGCCAGCTCACCGCGGTTCCCCTACGAGCAGTACTTC.

The chain uses TRBV19 and TRBJ2-2; 7 positions match TRBD2. The CDR3 covers 14 residues. The J segment lost 5 bases and the V segment lost 3 bases, leaving 3 bases of the junction unmatched. The germline V gene has CDR1 LNHDA and CDR2 SQIVND (reference sequence). CDR3: CASSMLGGTGELFF. The CDR3 nucleotides read TGTGCCAGTAGTATGTTGGGGGGGACCGGGGAGCTGTTTTTT.

The chain has TRBV19 and TRBJ1-1; 10 nucleotides agree with TRBD1. Germline loops: CDR1 LNHDA, CDR2 SQIVND (reference sequence). With V trimmed by 5 bases and J by 7 bases, 10 bases remained unmatched. The CDR3 consists of 15 residues. The CDR3 nucleotides are TGTGCCAGTAGTTCTACCGGGACAGGGGCCATTGAAGCTTTCTTT. Amino acid sequence: CASSSTGTGAIEAFF.

This clone was seen only once. V and J are TRBV4-3 and TRBJ1-3; D ambiguous. Germline V lookup: CDR1 LGHNA, CDR2 YSLEER. Trimming pared 0 bases from V and 3 bases from J, leaving 12 bases between. This CDR3 has 16 residues. CDR3 nucleotides: TGCGCCAGCAGCCAAGATGTGGGAGGCGGTGGAAACACCATATATTTT. It translates to CASSQDVGGGGNTIYF.